This T cell receptor beta chain was obtained from a study of radiotherapy plus CTLA-4 blockade in lung cancer. For the study at large: Objective responses were observed in approximately 17% of patients, and disease control was achieved by roughly 30%.

Study-wide results and limits: Expansion of tumor-derived TCR clones was observed in blood after radiotherapy plus ipilimumab. Interferon-beta, together with early blood T cell clone dynamics, reportedly best predicted response.

This clone has a handful of counts. No antigen is known for it. Sequenced by immunoSEQ multiplex PCR; TCRdb stores in-frame clones only, minus some. The sample contains tens of thousands of clones, 72% of which appear only once. J was trimmed by 3 bases and V by 2 bases; bases with no gene match: 1. The germline gives CDR1 SNHLY, CDR2 FYNNEI. This CDR3 has 14 amino acids. Enrolled patients, whose metastatic non-small-cell lung cancer was chemo-refractory, received focal radiation plus CTLA-4 blockade with ipilimumab. The chain uses TRBV2 and TRBJ1-2; 9 nucleotides line up with TRBD1. Material: peripheral blood, obtained from a patient treated with radiotherapy plus ipilimumab. This sequence originates from a human donor with non-small cell lung cancer who had stable disease on radiotherapy plus ipilimumab. DNA for the CDR3: TGTGCCAGCAGTGAATGGGACAGGGACTATGGCTACACCTTC. Protein sequence: CASSEWDRDYGYTF.